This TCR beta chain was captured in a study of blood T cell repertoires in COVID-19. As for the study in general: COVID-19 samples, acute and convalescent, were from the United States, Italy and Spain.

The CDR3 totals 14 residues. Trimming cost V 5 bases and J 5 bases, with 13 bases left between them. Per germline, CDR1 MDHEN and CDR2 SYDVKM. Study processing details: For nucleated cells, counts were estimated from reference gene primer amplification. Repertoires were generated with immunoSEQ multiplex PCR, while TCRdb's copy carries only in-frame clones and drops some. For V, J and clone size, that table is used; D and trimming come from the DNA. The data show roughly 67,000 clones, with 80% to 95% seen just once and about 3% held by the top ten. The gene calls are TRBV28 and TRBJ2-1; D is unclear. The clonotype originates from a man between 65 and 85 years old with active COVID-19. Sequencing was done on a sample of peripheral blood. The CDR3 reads CASSEANKDNEQFF. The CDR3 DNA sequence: TGTGCCAGCAGTGAGGCCAATAAAGACAATGAGCAGTTCTTC.